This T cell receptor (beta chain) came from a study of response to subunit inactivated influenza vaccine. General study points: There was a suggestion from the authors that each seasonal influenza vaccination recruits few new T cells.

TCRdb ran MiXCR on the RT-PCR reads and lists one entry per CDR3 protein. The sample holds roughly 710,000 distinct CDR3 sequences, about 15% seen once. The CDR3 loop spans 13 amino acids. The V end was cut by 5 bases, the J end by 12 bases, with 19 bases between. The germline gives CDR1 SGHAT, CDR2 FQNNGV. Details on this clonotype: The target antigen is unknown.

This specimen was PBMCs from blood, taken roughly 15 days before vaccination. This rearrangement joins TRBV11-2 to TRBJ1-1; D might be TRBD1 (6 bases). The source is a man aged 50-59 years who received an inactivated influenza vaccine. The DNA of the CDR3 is TGTGCCAGCAGCCATGGGGGGGGCGTGAACACTTTCTTT. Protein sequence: CASSHGGGVNTFF. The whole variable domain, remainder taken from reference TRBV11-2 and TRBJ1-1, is EAGVAQSPRYKIIEKRQSVAFWCNPISGHATLYWYQQILGQGPKLLIQFQNNGVVDDSQLPKDRFSAERLKGVDSTLKIQPAKLEDSAVYLCASSHGGGVNTFFGQGTRLTVV.